This entry is about one TCR beta chain. The PCR employed 60 Vbeta primers together with 13 Jbeta primers. Some clones are missing from TCRdb's copy, which holds only in-frame ones; the method was immunoSEQ multiplex PCR. The sample carries 100,000 to 150,000 clones, 73% recorded once. The V end was cut by 4 bases, the J end by 13 bases, with 14 bases between. From germline, CDR1 is SNHLY and CDR2 FYNNEI. The CDR3 is 13 amino acids. This specimen comes from a study of cytomegalovirus exposure and HLA in healthy donors. Material for sequencing was PBMCs. The chain is built from TRBV2 and TRBJ1-6, with D unclear. The receptor was isolated from a man aged 55-75 years in good health and CMV-seropositive. CDR3 nucleotides: TGTGCCAGCAGTGCCCGACGGGATATGCCCCTCCACTTT. Its translation: CASSARRDMPLHF.